This T cell receptor beta chain was sequenced during a study of CD8+ T cells in alopecia areata (dated by TCRdb to the late 2010s). With respect to the entire study: The treated patients took part in an open-label pilot trial in which moderate-to-severe alopecia areata was treated with oral tofacitinib at 5 to 10 mg twice daily. Amplification of TCRbeta CDR3 regions was done by immunoSEQ multiplex PCR using 35 Vbeta forward primers and 13 Jbeta reverse primers. The RNA source kit depended on sample type: the PAXgene miRNA kit for fixed scalp, the miRNeasy kit for PBMCs, and the RNeasy kit for mouse skin. Biopsies were taken from tofacitinib-treated patients at baseline and at 4 and 24 weeks of treatment, and a later scalp biopsy was taken in several of the tofacitinib-treated patients. Human TCRbeta sequencing covered scalp tissue and sorted CD4+ and CD8+ peripheral blood T cells from patchy and totalis/universalis alopecia areata patients and healthy controls. Tofacitinib was given for 6 to 18 months, followed by 6 months of follow-up off drug to assess delayed response and recurrence. The study used high-throughput TCRbeta sequencing to examine T cell clonal expansion in alopecia areata, in both the C3H/HeJ mouse model and human patients. Clonality in the scalp was compared among normal scalp (n=4), patchy alopecia areata scalp (n=8), and alopecia totalis/universalis scalp (n=8). The SALT score, which quantifies the percentage of affected scalp surface area, was used to measure disease severity in treated patients.

Receptors were amplified or captured by the immunoSEQ multiplex PCR assay. To provide template for TCR sequencing, every sample had RNA extracted and reverse transcribed into cDNA. First-strand cDNA was synthesized using SuperScript III with a 2:1 mix of oligo-dT and random hexamers. A synthetic immune receptor repertoire was used to measure amplification bias, and any remaining bias was corrected computationally. In the paper's pipeline: After raw reads were preprocessed to remove errors, the CDR3 was defined following IMGT conventions as running from the conserved cysteine to phenylalanine. Clonality was computed as 1 minus the Shannon entropy, with the entropy normalized by log2 of the number of productive unique TCRs. Scalp TCRbeta sequences were cross-referenced with sorted blood CD4 and CD8 repertoires so that the CD4 or CD8 identity of scalp clones could be inferred. TCRdb carries this immuneACCESS record with in-frame sequences only. Its versions omit some clonotypes, under half of them owing to an unresolved V gene in the studies checked, with the rest unexplained. D and trimming come from the DNA, and the V and J calls and clone size come from that table. The sample table contains 120,000 to 150,000 clones; only one count was recorded for about 88% of them. The top ten clonotypes cover under 15% of the sample.

Reading the label with the study, this specimen's time point is: 4 weeks on oral tofacitinib. Explained via the paper, the treatment or condition label denotes: oral pan-JAK inhibitor, 5-10 mg twice daily. Lesional scalp punch biopsies and peripheral blood were obtained from alopecia areata patients. PBMCs were isolated by density centrifugation and stained for CD3, CD4 and CD8, and CD4+ and CD8+ T cells were sorted on a FACSAria. Points the paper makes about the study in general: Scalp TCR repertoire analysis is complicated because resident alphabeta T cells in normal human skin are also sequenced, whereas mouse skin is dominated by gammadelta T cells. The treated cohort was small, with a single nonresponder, so links between baseline CD8+ expansion and response need larger studies. Compared with normal scalp, lesional scalp had higher clonality and more expanded CD8+ clones, particularly in alopecia totalis/universalis, a pattern that suggests antigenic drive. Compared with mice, TCR sequences shared between patients were less clear, possibly partly because of HLA diversity across the patient population. Scalp clonality and the number of expanded CD8+ clones among the top 100 scalp clones were significantly decreased by tofacitinib. Many expanded lesional clones were found to persist in scalp and blood during tofacitinib treatment, and relapse after treatment cessation may be partly explained by this persistence.

Comments on this clone: The antigen this receptor binds is unknown. No base quality information exists; no much larger clone differs at one position.

The CDR3 starts with the cysteine, ends with the phenylalanine, and has 16 residues. Only the CDR3 part of the read is kept: 48 bases, read in frame from the first base. Deletion took 3 bases off V and 3 bases off J, with a span of 19 bases between the germline ends. In the germline V gene (reference sequence), CDR1 corresponds to SGHNT and CDR2 to YYREEE. The chain links TRBV5-4 with TRBJ2-7, and possibly TRBD2, on 6 matching bases. The TCR comes from a human donor with alopecia areata. Here the sequenced sample was CD8+ T cells sorted from blood, taken at week 4, from a patient treated with tofacitinib. Here the CDR3 is given as CASSSGRAEDYYEQYF. The bases read TGTGCCAGCAGCTCGGGACGGGCGGAGGACTACTACGAGCAGTACTTC.